This T cell receptor (beta chain) was recorded in a study of cytotoxic CD8 clonotypes in ibrutinib-treated CLL. Study information: The patients, around 12 relapsed/refractory and 15 treatment-naive, included about 18 who were IGHV unmutated.

The germline V gene has CDR1 MNHNS and CDR2 SASEGT. The CDR3 is 11 residues long. Here immunoSEQ multiplex PCR was the method, and the copy in TCRdb shows in-frame clones only, minus some. The sample has about 300,000 clones; 70% to 80% are singletons. General study points: Patients showed higher baseline clonality than age-matched healthy donors, and it tracked circulating CD8+ T-cell counts.

To note about this clone: Its target is not known. The junction departs from the called germline gene at one end, perhaps through a read error.

This specimen was PBMCs, taken at disease progression, from a patient treated with ibrutinib. The chain carries TRBV6-1 and TRBJ1-5; D ambiguous. The receptor's source is a human donor with chronic lymphocytic leukemia. Here the CDR3 reads CASSEDRKQFF. The DNA of the CDR3 is TGTGCCAGCAGTGAAGATAGGAAACAGTTTTTC.